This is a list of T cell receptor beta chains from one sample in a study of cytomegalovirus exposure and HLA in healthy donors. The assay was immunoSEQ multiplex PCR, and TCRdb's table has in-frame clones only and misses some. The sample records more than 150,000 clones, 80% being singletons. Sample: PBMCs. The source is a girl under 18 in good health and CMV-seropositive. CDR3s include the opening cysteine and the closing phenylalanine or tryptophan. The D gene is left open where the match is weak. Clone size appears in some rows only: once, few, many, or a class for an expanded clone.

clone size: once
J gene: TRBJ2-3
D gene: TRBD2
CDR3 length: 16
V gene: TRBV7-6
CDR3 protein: CASSSRLAGGTDTQYF
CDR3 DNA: TGTGCCAGCAGCTCTAGACTAGCGGGGGGCACAGATACGCAGTATTTT

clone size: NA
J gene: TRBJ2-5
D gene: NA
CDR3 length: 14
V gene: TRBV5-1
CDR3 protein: CASSFLQTGETQYF
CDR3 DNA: TGCGCCAGCAGCTTTTTACAAACGGGTGAGACCCAGTACTTC

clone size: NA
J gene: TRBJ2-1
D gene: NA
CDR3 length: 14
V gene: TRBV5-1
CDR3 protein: CASSLGGSYNEQFF
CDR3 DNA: TGCGCCAGCAGCTTGGGCGGCTCCTACAATGAGCAGTTCTTC

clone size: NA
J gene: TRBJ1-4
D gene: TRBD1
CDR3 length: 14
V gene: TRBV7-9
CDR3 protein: CASSWGQGDEKLFF
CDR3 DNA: TGTGCCAGCAGCTGGGGACAGGGGGATGAAAAACTGTTTTTT

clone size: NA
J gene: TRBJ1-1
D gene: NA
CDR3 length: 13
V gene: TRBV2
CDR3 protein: CASKLQVNTEAFF
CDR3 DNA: TGTGCCAGCAAGTTACAGGTAAACACTGAAGCTTTCTTT

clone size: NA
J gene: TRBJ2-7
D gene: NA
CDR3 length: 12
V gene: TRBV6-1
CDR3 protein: CASSGQSYEQYF
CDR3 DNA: TGTGCCAGCAGTGGACAGTCATACGAGCAGTACTTC

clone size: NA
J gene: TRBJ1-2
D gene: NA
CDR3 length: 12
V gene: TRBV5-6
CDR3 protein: CASSKYRDGYTF
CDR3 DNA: TGTGCCAGCAGCAAATACAGGGACGGCTACACCTTC

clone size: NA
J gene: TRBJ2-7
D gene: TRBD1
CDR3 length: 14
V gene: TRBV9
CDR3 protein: CASSVRDRVYEQYF
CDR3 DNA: TGTGCCAGCAGCGTCCGGGACAGAGTCTACGAGCAGTACTTC

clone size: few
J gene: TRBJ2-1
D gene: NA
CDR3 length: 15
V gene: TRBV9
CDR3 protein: CASSVVPLVGNEQFF
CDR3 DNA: TGTGCCAGCAGCGTAGTACCCCTAGTCGGGAATGAGCAGTTCTTC

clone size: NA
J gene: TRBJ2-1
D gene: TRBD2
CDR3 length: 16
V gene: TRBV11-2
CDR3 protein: CASSPGRASGSNEQFF
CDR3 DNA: TGTGCCAGCAGCCCAGGGAGGGCTAGCGGGAGCAATGAGCAGTTCTTC

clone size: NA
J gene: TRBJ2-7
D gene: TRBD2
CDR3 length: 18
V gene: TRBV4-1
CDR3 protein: CASSPLGLAGVIGYEQYF
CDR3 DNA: TGCGCCAGCAGCCCCCTGGGACTAGCGGGAGTGATCGGGTACGAGCAGTACTTC

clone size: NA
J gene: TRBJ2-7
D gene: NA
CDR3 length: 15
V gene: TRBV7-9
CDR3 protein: CASSLSQASSYEQYF
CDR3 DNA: TGTGCCAGCAGCTTAAGTCAGGCCAGCTCCTACGAGCAGTACTTC

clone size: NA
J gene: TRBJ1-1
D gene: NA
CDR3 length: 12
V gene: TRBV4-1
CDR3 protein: CATHGRDTEAFF
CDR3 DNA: TGCGCCACCCATGGGAGAGACACTGAAGCTTTCTTT

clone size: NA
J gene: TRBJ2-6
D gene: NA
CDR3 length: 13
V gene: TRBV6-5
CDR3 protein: CASSYVRANVLTF
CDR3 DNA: TGTGCCAGCAGTTACGTCAGGGCCAACGTCCTGACTTTC

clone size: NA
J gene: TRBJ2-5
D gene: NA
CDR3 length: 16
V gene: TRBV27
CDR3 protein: CASSFSGAGSQETQYF
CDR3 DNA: TGTGCCAGCAGTTTCTCCGGTGCGGGAAGCCAAGAGACCCAGTACTTC

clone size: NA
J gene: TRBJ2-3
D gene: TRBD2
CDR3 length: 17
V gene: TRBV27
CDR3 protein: CASSQIHSGRYSDTQYF
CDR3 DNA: TGTGCCAGCAGCCAGATTCATAGCGGGAGATACTCAGATACGCAGTATTTT

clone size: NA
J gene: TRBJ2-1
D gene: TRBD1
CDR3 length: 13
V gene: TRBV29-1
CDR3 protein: CSVGRTGNNEQFF
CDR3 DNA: TGCAGCGTTGGACGGACAGGAAACAATGAGCAGTTCTTC

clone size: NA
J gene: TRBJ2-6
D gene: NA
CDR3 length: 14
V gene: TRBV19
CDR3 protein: CASSGGPGANVLTF
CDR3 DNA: TGTGCCAGCTCCGGAGGTCCAGGGGCCAACGTCCTGACTTTC

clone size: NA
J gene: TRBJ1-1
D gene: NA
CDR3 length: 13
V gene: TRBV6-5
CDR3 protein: CASSSTGYTEAFF
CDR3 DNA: TGTGCCAGCAGTTCAACAGGGTACACTGAAGCTTTCTTT

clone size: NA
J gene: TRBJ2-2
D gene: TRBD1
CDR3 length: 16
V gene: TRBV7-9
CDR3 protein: CASSPDGQGRTGELFF
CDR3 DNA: TGTGCCAGCAGCCCAGACGGACAGGGGAGGACCGGGGAGCTGTTTTTT

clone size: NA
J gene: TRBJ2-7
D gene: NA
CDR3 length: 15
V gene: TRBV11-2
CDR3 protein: CASSLAVSPSYEQYF
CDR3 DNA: TGTGCCAGCAGCTTGGCAGTCTCCCCTTCCTACGAGCAGTACTTC

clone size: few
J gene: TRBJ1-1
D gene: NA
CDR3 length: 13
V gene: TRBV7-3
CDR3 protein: CASSLLQGSEAFF
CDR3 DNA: TGTGCCAGCAGCTTATTACAGGGCTCTGAAGCTTTCTTT

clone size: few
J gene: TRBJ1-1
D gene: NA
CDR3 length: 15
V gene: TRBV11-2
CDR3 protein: CASSSTNRVRTEAFF
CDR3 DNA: TGTGCCAGCAGCTCGACCAACAGGGTACGCACTGAAGCTTTCTTT

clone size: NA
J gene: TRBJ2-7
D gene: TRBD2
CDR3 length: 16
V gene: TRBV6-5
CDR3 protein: CASSLSYPGLEYEQYF
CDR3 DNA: TGTGCCAGCAGTTTATCCTACCCGGGACTAGAGTACGAGCAGTACTTC

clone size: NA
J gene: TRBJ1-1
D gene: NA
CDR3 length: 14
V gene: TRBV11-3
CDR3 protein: CASSLEGSRTEAFF
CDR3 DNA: TGTGCCAGCAGCTTGGAGGGGAGCCGGACTGAAGCTTTCTTT

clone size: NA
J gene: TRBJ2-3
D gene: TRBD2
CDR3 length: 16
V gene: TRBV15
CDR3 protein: CATSSGISGKADTQYF
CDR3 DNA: TGTGCCACCAGCAGCGGGATTAGCGGGAAAGCAGATACGCAGTATTTT

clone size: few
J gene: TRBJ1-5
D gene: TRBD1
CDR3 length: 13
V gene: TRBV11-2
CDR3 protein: CASSLDRNQPQHF
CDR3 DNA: TGTGCCAGCAGCTTGGACAGGAATCAGCCCCAGCATTTT

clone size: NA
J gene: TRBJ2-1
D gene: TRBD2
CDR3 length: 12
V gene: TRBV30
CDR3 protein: CAWGTSGDEQFF
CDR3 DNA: TGTGCCTGGGGGACTAGCGGAGATGAGCAGTTCTTC

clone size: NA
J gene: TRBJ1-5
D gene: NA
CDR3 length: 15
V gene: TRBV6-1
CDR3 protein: CASSNLGDSNQPQHF
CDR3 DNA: TGTGCCAGCAGTAATCTCGGAGATAGCAATCAGCCCCAGCATTTT

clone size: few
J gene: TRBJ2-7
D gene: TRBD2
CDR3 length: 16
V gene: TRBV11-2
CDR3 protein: CASSLVAGTASYEQYF
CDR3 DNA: TGTGCCAGCAGCTTAGTAGCGGGCACCGCCTCCTACGAGCAGTACTTC

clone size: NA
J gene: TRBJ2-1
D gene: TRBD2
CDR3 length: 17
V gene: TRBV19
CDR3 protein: CASSTLAGGNPYNEQFF
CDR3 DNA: TGTGCCAGTAGTACCCTAGCGGGAGGCAACCCCTACAATGAGCAGTTCTTC